This T cell receptor beta chain was recovered during a study of blood T cell repertoires in COVID-19. Study in general: The origin of the acute and convalescent COVID-19 samples was the United States, Italy and Spain.

Per the authors' pipeline: For nucleated cells, counts were estimated from reference gene primer amplification. Profiled with immunoSEQ multiplex PCR; TCRdb holds only in-frame clones, not every one. V, J and clone size are taken as reported in that table, and D and trimming were inferred from the DNA itself. Of hundreds of thousands of clones listed, 85% are singletons. The table lists this clone with a few counts. The CDR3 is 13 residues long. V dropped 5 bases and J dropped 4 bases, with 11 bases sitting between them. Material for sequencing was peripheral blood. The gene calls are TRBV12-3 or TRBV12-4 and TRBJ1-2; no definite D call. The TCR sequence derives from a human donor in a cohort sampled during active COVID-19. CDR3 nucleotide sequence: TGTGCCAGCAGTCGCGGGAATCTCTATGGCTACACCTTC. It codes for CASSRGNLYGYTF.